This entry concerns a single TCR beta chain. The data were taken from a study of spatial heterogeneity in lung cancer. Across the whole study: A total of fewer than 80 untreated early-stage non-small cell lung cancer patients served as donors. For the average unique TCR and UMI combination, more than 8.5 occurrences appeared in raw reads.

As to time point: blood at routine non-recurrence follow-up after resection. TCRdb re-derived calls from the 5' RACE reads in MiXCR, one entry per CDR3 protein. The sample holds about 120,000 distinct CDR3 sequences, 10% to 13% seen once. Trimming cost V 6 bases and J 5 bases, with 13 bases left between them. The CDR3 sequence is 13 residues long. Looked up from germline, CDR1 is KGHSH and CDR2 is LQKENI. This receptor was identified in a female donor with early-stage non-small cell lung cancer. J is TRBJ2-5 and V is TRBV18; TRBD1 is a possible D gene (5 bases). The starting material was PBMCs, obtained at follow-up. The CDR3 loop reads CASSKGVGETQYF. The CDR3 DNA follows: TGTGCCAGCTCTAAAGGGGTTGGTGAGACCCAGTACTTC.